One T cell receptor (beta chain) is described in this entry. The data belong to a study of human T cells and chemical hapten exposure. Study-level background: After 6 days, upper back 0.01% DPC patch tests were scored.

Time point described: patch test 2, 6 weeks after DPC sensitization. Specified treatment: therapeutic diphenylcyclopropenone sensitization with weekly scalp DPC. The germline V gene encodes CDR1 SGHDT and CDR2 YYEEEE. The V gene lost 1 base and the J gene lost 6 bases, with 4 bases spanning the gap. The CDR3 is made up of 12 amino acids. TCRdb recomputed calls from the RACE reads with MiXCR, one row per CDR3 protein. The sample has some 100,000 distinct CDR3 sequences, 9% to 9.5% seen once. The specimen comprised whole blood, sampled in connection with sensitization to the hapten diphenylcyclopropenone (DPC). The gene calls are TRBV5-6 and TRBJ2-2; no firm D call. This TCR was sampled from a middle-aged woman with alopecia areata. Some clones in this sample may be carry-over from other donors' samples. CDR3 in amino acids: CASSLIAGELFF. The CDR3 DNA is TGTGCCAGCAGCTTGATCGCCGGGGAGCTGTTTTTT.